This T cell receptor beta chain emerged from a study of memory CD4+ T cells and cytomegalovirus serostatus. Whole-study results and caveats: The CMV-associated TCR signature appears largely within the CD4+ memory repertoire.

This clone is a singleton in its sample. The target antigen is unknown. The sort gate was single viable CD3+CD4+CD8-CD45RO+ cells for memory CD4+ T cells. After thawing, CD4+ T cells were positively selected. Authors' data handling: After removing out-of-frame reads, 2 million to 2.5 million distinct TCRbeta sequences remained. Some clones are missing from TCRdb's copy, which holds only in-frame ones; the method was immunoSEQ multiplex PCR. The V and J calls and the clone size are those of that table, but D and trimming were determined from the DNA. The sample has about 56,000 clones, about 81% seen once. This CDR3 contains 13 residues. The germline gives CDR1 MNHEY, CDR2 SVGAGI. V was shortened by 6 bases and J by 4 bases, with 10 bases between the two germline ends.

Sequenced: memory CD4+ T cells from blood. This chain joins TRBV6-5 and TRBJ2-1, with no clear D. This receptor was obtained from an adult in good health and CMV-seronegative. CDR3 bases: TGTGCCAGCAGCCAAAGAGGTTACAATGAGCAGTTCTTC. This sequence encodes CASSQRGYNEQFF.